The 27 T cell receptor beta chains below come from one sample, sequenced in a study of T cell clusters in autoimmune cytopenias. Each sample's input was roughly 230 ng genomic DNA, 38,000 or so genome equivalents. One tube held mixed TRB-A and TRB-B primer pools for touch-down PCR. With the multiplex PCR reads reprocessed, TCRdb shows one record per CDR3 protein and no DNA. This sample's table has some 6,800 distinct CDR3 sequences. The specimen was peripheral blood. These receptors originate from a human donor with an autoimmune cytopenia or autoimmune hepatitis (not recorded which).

The CDR3 is CASSQSFQETQYF. This chain links TRBV6-1 with TRBJ2-5. This CDR3 spans 13 amino acids. CDR1 MNHNS and CDR2 SASEGT come from the germline V gene.

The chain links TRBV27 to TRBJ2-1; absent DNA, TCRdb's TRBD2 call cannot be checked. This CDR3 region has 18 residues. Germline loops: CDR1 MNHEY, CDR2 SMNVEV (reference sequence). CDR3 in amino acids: CASSFGQRGGKKHNEQFF.

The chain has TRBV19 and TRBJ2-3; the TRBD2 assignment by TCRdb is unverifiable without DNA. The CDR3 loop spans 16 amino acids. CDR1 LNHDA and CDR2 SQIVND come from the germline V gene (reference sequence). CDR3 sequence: CASSNLVAGQRGTQYF.

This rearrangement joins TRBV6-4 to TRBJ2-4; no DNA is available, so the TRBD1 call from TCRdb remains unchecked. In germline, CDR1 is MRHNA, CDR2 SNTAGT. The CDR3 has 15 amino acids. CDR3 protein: CASSETGAVLDIQYF.

CDR3 sequence reads: CASRDQGAGGYTF. The chain combines TRBV27 with TRBJ1-2; TCRdb proposes TRBD1, but this gene call is untestable without DNA. The germline V gene encodes CDR1 MNHEY and CDR2 SMNVEV (reference sequence). The length of the CDR3 is 13 residues.

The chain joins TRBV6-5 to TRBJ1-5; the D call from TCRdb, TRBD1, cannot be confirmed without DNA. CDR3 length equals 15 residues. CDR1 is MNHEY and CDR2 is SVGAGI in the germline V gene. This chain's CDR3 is CASSSQGLGNQPQHF.

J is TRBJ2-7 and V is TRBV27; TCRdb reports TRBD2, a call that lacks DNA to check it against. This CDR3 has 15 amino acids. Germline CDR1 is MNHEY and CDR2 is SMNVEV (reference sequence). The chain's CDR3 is CASSWSGGSSYEQYF.

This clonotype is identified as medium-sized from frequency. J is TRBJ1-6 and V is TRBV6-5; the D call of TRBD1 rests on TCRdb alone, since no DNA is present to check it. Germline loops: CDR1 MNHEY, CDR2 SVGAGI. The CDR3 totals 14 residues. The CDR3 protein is CASRDPPSRSPLHF.

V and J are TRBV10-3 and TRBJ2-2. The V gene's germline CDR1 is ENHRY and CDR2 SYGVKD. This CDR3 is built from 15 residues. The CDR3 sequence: CAIRPTLGNTGELFF.

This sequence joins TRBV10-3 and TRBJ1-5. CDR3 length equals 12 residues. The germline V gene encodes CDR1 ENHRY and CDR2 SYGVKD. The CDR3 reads CASSEGNQPQHF.

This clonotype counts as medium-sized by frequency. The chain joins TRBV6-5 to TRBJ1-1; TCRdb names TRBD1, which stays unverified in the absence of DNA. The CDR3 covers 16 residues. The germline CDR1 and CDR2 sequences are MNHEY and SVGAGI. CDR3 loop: CASSRGRRRTNTEAFF.

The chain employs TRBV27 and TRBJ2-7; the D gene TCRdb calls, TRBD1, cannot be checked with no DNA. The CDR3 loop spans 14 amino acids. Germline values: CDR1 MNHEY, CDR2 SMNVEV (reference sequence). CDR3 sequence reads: CASSLYHGGIEQYF.

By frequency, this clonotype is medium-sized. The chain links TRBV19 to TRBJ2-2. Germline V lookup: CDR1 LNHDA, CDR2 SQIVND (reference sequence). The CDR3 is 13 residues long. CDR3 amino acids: CASSQSIVGELFF.

The CDR3 protein is CATYGSVNTEAFF. This chain uses TRBV10-3 with TRBJ1-1. CDR3 length: 13 amino acids. The germline gives CDR1 ENHRY, CDR2 SYGVKD.

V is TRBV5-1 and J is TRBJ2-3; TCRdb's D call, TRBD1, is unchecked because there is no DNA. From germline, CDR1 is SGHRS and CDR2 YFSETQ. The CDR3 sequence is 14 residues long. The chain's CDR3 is CASRVGDSTDTQYF. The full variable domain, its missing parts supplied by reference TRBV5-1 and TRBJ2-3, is KAGVTQTPRYLIKTRGQQVTLSCSPISGHRSVSWYQQTPGQGLQFLFEYFSETQRNKGNFPGRFSGRQFSNSRSEMNVSTLELGDSALYLCASRVGDSTDTQYFGPGTRLTVL.

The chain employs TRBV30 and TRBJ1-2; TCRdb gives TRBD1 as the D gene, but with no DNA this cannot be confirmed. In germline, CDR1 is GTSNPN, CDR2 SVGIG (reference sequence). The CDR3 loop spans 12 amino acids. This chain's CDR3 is CAWSRGNYGYTF.

Here the CDR3 reads CASRGPTGLHTGELFF. The chain couples TRBV19 to TRBJ2-2; as DNA is missing, the TRBD2 call by TCRdb cannot be tested. This CDR3 is built from 16 residues. Germline V CDR1 and CDR2: LNHDA, SQIVND (reference sequence).

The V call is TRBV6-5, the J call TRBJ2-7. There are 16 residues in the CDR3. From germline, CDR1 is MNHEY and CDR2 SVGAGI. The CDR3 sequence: CASSLTRTSLAYEQYF.

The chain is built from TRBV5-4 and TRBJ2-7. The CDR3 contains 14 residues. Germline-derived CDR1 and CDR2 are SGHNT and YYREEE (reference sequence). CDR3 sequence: CASSLEHSSYEQYF.

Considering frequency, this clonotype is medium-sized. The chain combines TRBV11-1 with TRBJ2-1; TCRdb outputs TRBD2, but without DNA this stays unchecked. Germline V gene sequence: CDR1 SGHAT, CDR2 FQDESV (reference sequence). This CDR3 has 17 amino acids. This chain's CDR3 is CASSLKREWGTYNEQFF.

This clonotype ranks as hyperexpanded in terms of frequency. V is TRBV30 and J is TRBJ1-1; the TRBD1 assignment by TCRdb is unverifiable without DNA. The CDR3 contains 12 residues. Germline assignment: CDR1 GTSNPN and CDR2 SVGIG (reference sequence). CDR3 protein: CAWGAGFTEAFF.

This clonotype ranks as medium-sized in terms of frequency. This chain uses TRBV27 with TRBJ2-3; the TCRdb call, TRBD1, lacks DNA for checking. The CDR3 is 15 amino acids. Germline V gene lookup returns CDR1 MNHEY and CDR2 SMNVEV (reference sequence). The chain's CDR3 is CASSLWGRSTDTQYF.

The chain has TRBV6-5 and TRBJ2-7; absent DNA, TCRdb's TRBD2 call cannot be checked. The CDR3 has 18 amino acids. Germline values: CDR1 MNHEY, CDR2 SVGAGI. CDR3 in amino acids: CASSYSYSLRPMTYEQYF.

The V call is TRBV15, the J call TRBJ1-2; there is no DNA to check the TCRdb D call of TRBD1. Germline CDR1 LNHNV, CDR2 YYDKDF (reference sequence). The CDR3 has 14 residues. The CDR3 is CATSRVPGGGGYTF.

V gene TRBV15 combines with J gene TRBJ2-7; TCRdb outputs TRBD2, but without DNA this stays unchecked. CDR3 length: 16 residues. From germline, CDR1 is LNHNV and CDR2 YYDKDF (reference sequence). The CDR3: CATRGTSGGPSYEQYF. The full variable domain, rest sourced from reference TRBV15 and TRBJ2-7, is DAMVIQNPRYQVTQFGKPVTLSCSQTLNHNVMYWYQQKSSQAPKLLFHYYDKDFNNEADTPDNFQSRRPNTSFCFLDIRSPGLGDTAMYLCATRGTSGGPSYEQYFGPGTRLTVT.

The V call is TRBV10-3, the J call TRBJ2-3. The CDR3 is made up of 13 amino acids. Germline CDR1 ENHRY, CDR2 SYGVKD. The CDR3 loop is CATDRQESGTQYF.

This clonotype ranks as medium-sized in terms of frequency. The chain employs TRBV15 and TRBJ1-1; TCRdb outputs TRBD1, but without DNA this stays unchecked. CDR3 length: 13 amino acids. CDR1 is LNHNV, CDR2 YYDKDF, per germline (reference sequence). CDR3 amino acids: CATSGTGATEAFF.